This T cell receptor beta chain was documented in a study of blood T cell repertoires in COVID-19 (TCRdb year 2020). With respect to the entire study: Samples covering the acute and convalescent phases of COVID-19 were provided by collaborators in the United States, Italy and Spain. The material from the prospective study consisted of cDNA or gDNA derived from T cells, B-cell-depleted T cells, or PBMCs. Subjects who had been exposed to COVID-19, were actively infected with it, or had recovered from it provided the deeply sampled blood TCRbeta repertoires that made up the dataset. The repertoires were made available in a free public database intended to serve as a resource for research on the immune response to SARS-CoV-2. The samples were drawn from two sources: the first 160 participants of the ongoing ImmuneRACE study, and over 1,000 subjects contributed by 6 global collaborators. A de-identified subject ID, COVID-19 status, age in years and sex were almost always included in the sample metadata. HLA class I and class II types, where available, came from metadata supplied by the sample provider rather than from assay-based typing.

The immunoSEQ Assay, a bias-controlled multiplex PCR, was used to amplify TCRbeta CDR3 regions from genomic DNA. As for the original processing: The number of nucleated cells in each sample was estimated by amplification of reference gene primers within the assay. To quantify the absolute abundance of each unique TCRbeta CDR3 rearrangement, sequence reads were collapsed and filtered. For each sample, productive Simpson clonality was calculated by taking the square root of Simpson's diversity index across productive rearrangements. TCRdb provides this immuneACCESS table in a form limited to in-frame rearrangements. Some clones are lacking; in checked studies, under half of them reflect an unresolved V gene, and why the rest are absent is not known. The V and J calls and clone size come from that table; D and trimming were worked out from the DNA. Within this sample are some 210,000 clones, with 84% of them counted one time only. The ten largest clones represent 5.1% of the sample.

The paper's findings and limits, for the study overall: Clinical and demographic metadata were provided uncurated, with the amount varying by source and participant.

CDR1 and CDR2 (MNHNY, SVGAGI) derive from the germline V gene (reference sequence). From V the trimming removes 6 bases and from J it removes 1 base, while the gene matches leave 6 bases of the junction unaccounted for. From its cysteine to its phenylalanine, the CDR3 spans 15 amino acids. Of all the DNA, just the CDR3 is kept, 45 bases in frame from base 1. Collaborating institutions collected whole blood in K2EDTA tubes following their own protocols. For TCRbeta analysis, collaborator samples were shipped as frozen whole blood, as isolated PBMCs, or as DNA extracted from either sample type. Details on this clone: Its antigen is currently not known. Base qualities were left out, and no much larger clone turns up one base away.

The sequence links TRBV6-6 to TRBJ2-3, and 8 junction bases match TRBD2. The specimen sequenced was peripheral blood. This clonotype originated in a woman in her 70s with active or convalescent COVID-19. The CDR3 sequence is CASSPGGKGTDTQYF. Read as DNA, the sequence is TGTGCCAGCAGCCCGGGGGGGAAGGGCACAGATACGCAGTATTTT.